These 8 T cell receptor beta chains originate from one sample sequenced in a study of blood T cell repertoires in COVID-19. Clones were sequenced by immunoSEQ multiplex PCR, and TCRdb holds only the in-frame ones, with some missing. This sample has 180,000 or so clones, with around 86% found just once. The sequenced sample was peripheral blood. All receptors come from a man younger than 35 with acute or convalescent COVID-19.

Only a few counts were recorded for this clone. The chain is built from TRBV5-5 and TRBJ1-1; weak D call: TRBD1 (5 bases). The CDR3 is made up of 15 amino acids. The V gene lost 4 bases and the J gene lost 2 bases, with 15 bases spanning the gap. Germline CDR1 and CDR2: SGHKS and YYEKEE (reference sequence). CDR3 in DNA: TGTGCCAGCAGCCCGCCGGGACTCCAAAACACTGAAGCTTTCTTT. Amino acid sequence: CASSPPGLQNTEAFF. Complete variable domain (other parts from reference TRBV5-5 and TRBJ1-1): DAGVTQSPTHLIKTRGQQVTLRCSPISGHKSVSWYQQVLGQGPQFIFQYYEKEERGRGNFPDRFSARQFPNYSSELNVNALLLGDSALYLCASSPPGLQNTEAFFGQGTRLTVV.

The J gene is TRBJ2-1, the V gene TRBV30, with 9 bases lining up with TRBD2. The germline CDR1 and CDR2 sequences are GTSNPN and SVGIG (reference sequence). The CDR3 has 15 amino acids. V dropped 4 bases and J dropped 4; count of bases not matched to a gene: 8. The CDR3 DNA reads as TGTGCCTGGAATGTACGGGCGGGGGGGTACAATGAGCAGTTCTTC. It yields the protein CAWNVRAGGYNEQFF.

The gene calls are TRBV5-6 and TRBJ1-2; TRBD1 might be the D (6 bases). V lost 5 bases to trimming and J lost 12 bases, with 14 bases between them. The CDR3 has 11 residues. CDR1 and CDR2 (germline): SGHDT, YYEEEE. CDR3 region: CASRPDSRNTF. CDR3 in DNA: TGTGCCAGCAGGCCGGACAGCCGAAACACCTTC.

This chain links TRBV6-1 with TRBJ1-2; the D gene is possibly TRBD1 (5 bases). With 3 bases removed from V and 4 bases from J, the gap between germline ends came to 18 bases. The germline CDR1 and CDR2 sequences are MNHNS and SASEGT. CDR3 length: 16 residues. The DNA for the CDR3 is TGTGCCAGCAGTGATTCTTCTCGGGCAGGGCCCTATGGCTACACCTTC. It is translated as CASSDSSRAGPYGYTF.

The genes are TRBV7-3 and TRBJ2-2; TRBD2 agrees at 8 bases. CDR1 SGHTA and CDR2 FQGTGA come from the germline V gene. V was clipped by 4 bases and J by 4 bases; unmatched bases: 8. The CDR3 loop spans 16 amino acids. This CDR3 reads CASSSATGGATGELFF. The CDR3 DNA reads TGTGCCAGCAGCTCCGCTACCGGGGGGGCCACCGGGGAGCTGTTTTTT.

V and J are TRBV11-2 and TRBJ1-1; D uncertain. V dropped 5 bases and J dropped 8 bases, with 15 bases sitting between them. This CDR3 spans 13 amino acids. Germline CDR1 is SGHAT and CDR2 is FQNNGV. CDR3 DNA: TGTGCCAGCAGCCCTCATCCCGGTACCGAAGCTTTCTTT. It is translated as CASSPHPGTEAFF.

The chain links TRBV6-5 to TRBJ2-3, with a weak D call TRBD1 (6 bases). Germline assignment: CDR1 MNHEY and CDR2 SVGAGI. Trimming took off 6 bases at V and 0 bases at J, with 13 bases between the two ends. This CDR3 comprises 15 residues. CDR3 region: CASRGAVPSTDTQYF. CDR3 in DNA: TGTGCCAGCAGGGGGGCGGTCCCAAGCACAGATACGCAGTATTTT.

This clone was recorded a few times. The chain carries TRBV21-1 and TRBJ2-1; the D call TRBD1 from the table was never checked on the DNA. TRBV21-1 is deemed a pseudogene. The CDR3 covers 17 residues. The CDR3 nucleotides read TGTGCCAGCAGTCAATGGCAGCGGACAGGGCAGGGCAATGAGCAGTTCTTC. It encodes CASSQWQRTGQGNEQFF.